These 30 T cell receptor beta chains came from one sample sequenced in a study of blood T cell repertoires in COVID-19. The assay was immunoSEQ multiplex PCR, and TCRdb's table has in-frame clones only and misses some. This sample yields around 360,000 clones, of which more than 75% are seen a single time; 10% belongs to the top ten. Sequences were obtained from peripheral blood. These receptors came from a woman in her thirties with COVID-19, enrolled during active disease.

The rearrangement links TRBV6-5 to TRBJ2-2, with D maybe TRBD1 (6 bases). V gave up 5 bases and J gave up 0 bases, with 10 bases separating them. The CDR3 runs to 15 residues. Germline V gene lookup returns CDR1 MNHEY and CDR2 SVGAGI. The chain's CDR3 is CASSRQDANTGELFF. The CDR3 DNA reads as TGTGCCAGCAGTCGACAGGACGCGAACACCGGGGAGCTGTTTTTT.

This clone was counted a few times. V and J are TRBV12-3 or TRBV12-4 and TRBJ1-4, with unresolved D. Deletions cut 8 bases from V and 8 bases from J, with 6 bases between. This CDR3 is 10 amino acids long. The CDR3 DNA reads as TGTGCCAGCGGTGGCGAAAAACTGTTTTTT. Protein sequence: CASGGEKLFF.

The rearrangement uses TRBV7-6 and TRBJ2-7; 9 bases line up with TRBD1. The ends lost 5 bases at V and 0 bases at J; junction bases unmatched: 5. Germline V gene sequence: CDR1 SGHVS, CDR2 FNYEAQ. The CDR3 length is 15 residues. The DNA of the CDR3 is TGTGCCAGCAGCCGTGGACAGGGGACCTCCTACGAGCAGTACTTC. It codes for CASSRGQGTSYEQYF.

The chain joins TRBV30 to TRBJ2-1, with D perhaps TRBD2 (6 bases). The CDR3 covers 12 residues. Trimming left V 2 bases short and J 10 bases short, with 12 bases between. CDR1 and CDR2 from the germline V gene are GTSNPN and SVGIG (reference sequence). CDR3 DNA: TGTGCCTGGAGTACGACTAGTATAGAGCAGTTCTTC. Translation gives CAWSTTSIEQFF. Filled out from reference TRBV30 and TRBJ2-1, the complete variable domain reads SQTIHQWPATLVQPVGSPLSLECTVEGTSNPNLYWYRQAAGRGLQLLFYSVGIGQISSEVPQNLSASRPQDRQFILSSKKLLLSDSGFYLCAWSTTSIEQFFGPGTRLTVL.

J is TRBJ1-6 and V is TRBV7-2; D remains ambiguous. The germline V and J ends were trimmed by 1 base and 0 bases, with 10 bases remaining between them. CDR1 is SGHTA, CDR2 FQGNSA, per germline. There are 17 residues in the CDR3. The CDR3 sequence is CASSLEGGSSYNSPLHF. In nucleotides, the CDR3 is TGTGCCAGCAGCTTAGAGGGAGGGAGCTCCTATAATTCACCCCTCCACTTT. Full variable domain (remainder filled in from reference TRBV7-2 and TRBJ1-6): GAGVSQSPSNKVTEKGKDVELRCDPISGHTALYWYRQSLGQGLEFLIYFQGNSAPDKSGLPSDRFSAERTGGSVSTLTIQRTQQEDSAVYLCASSLEGGSSYNSPLHFGNGTRLTVT.

The V and J genes are TRBV1 and TRBJ1-5; the table's D gene call, TRBD1, was not cross checked with the DNA. TRBV1 is given as a pseudogene. The CDR3 has 14 amino acids. In DNA, the CDR3 is TGCACCAGCAGCAAAGACAGGGGGTATCAGCCCCAGCATTTT. It yields the protein CTSSKDRGYQPQHF.

The V gene is TRBV11-2, the J gene TRBJ2-3; 7 bases align to TRBD2. V shed 6 bases and J 1 base; nucleotides not matched to a gene: 7. Germline V CDR1 and CDR2: SGHAT, FQNNGV. The CDR3 runs 15 residues. In nucleotides, the CDR3 is TGTGCCAGCAGATCCAGGGCGGGAGGCACAGATACGCAGTATTTT. This encodes CASRSRAGGTDTQYF.

The chain links TRBV20-1 to TRBJ1-5; D uncertain. The CDR3 consists of 15 residues. Trimming stripped 3 bases from V and 2 bases from J, with 14 bases between. Germline assignment: CDR1 DFQATT and CDR2 SNEGSKA (reference sequence). The CDR3: CSASLVAAGNQPQHF. DNA of the CDR3: TGCAGTGCTAGTCTTGTAGCTGCGGGCAATCAGCCCCAGCATTTT.

The V gene is TRBV4-1, the J gene TRBJ1-3; 11 bases fit TRBD1. The CDR3 loop spans 18 amino acids. Germline V lookup: CDR1 MGHRA, CDR2 YSYEKL. The J segment lost 3 bases and the V segment lost 1 base, leaving 8 bases of the junction unmatched. CDR3 sequence (DNA): TGCGCCAGCAGCCAAGGACAACCGGGACAGGGGGTTGGAAACACCATATATTTT. The encoded protein is CASSQGQPGQGVGNTIYF.

This sequence joins TRBV5-1 and TRBJ1-5, with a tentative D call TRBD1 (5 bases). Germline V lookup: CDR1 SGHRS, CDR2 YFSETQ. The CDR3 contains 15 residues. V lost 4 bases, J lost 6 bases, and 17 bases lay in between. CDR3 amino acids: CASSQEAGEFQPQHF. In DNA form, the CDR3 reads TGCGCCAGCAGCCAGGAAGCGGGGGAGTTTCAGCCCCAGCATTTT.

The chain recombines TRBV19 with TRBJ1-6; 7 bases align to TRBD1. V dropped 5 bases and J dropped 10; count of bases not matched to a gene: 8. Germline lookup yields CDR1 LNHDA and CDR2 SQIVND (reference sequence). The CDR3 has 14 amino acids. CDR3 in amino acids: CASSWQGVNSPLHF. DNA for the CDR3: TGTGCCAGTAGTTGGCAGGGGGTAAACTCACCCCTCCACTTT.

This clone is a singleton in its sample. The chain joins TRBV7-6 to TRBJ2-7, with 8 bases lining up with TRBD1. The CDR3 covers 15 residues. J gave up 3 bases and V 0 bases, and 4 bases lay outside the gene matches. The germline V gene encodes CDR1 SGHVS and CDR2 FNYEAQ. CDR3 loop: CASSLAQGGFYEQYF. The CDR3 nucleotides read TGTGCCAGCAGCTTAGCACAGGGGGGTTTCTACGAGCAGTACTTC.

CDR3 region: CASSRGTYNEQFF. The CDR3 DNA reads TGTGCCAGCTCCCGAGGGACCTACAATGAGCAGTTCTTC. This chain connects TRBV11-3 to TRBJ2-1; possibly TRBD2 for D (5 bases). CDR1 is SGHNT and CDR2 is YENEEA in the germline V gene. The CDR3 covers 13 residues. Trimming removed 8 bases from V and 2 bases from J, with 10 bases in between.

The rearrangement links TRBV27 to TRBJ2-7; D gene uncertain. Trimming shortened V by 6 bases and J by 0 bases, and 9 bases separated the two germline ends. CDR3 length: 13 amino acids. Germline V gene lookup returns CDR1 MNHEY and CDR2 SMNVEV (reference sequence). CDR3 region: CASSLQSSYEQYF. The CDR3 DNA follows: TGTGCCAGCAGCCTACAGAGCTCCTACGAGCAGTACTTC.

This chain connects TRBV15 to TRBJ2-3, with TRBD1 identical over 10 bases. CDR3 size: 16 residues. The V and J ends lost 4 bases and 1 base, in that order; junction bases with no gene match: 5. Per the germline V gene, CDR1 is LNHNV and CDR2 is YYDKDF (reference sequence). Written as DNA, the CDR3 is TGTGCCACCAGCAACCGGGACAGGGGCGGCACAGATACGCAGTATTTT. This codes for CATSNRDRGGTDTQYF.

About this clone: One end of the junction does not line up with germline, which may come from a read error. For the CDR3, the DNA is TGTGCCAGCAACTTAGGACTATACAATGAGCAGTTCTTC. This codes for CASNLGLYNEQFF. The rearrangement joins TRBV7-2 to TRBJ2-1, with D perhaps TRBD2 (6 bases). The germline gives CDR1 SGHTA, CDR2 FQGNSA. CDR3 length: 13 amino acids.

This chain uses TRBV6-6 with TRBJ2-7; tentatively, D is TRBD2 (6 bases). CDR1 is MNHNY and CDR2 is SVGAGI in the germline V gene (reference sequence). V gave up 5 bases and J gave up 6 bases, with 20 bases separating them. The CDR3 extends over 15 amino acids. Here the CDR3 reads CASSPSARSGGEQYF. The CDR3 DNA reads TGTGCCAGCAGTCCTAGCGCCCGATCCGGGGGCGAGCAGTACTTC.

The rearrangement links TRBV6-1 to TRBJ1-5; TRBD1 aligns across 7 bases. Germline lookup yields CDR1 MNHNS and CDR2 SASEGT. The trim removed 6 bases at V and 0 bases at J, leaving 5 bases unmatched. The CDR3 length is 15 residues. The CDR3 nucleotides are TGTGCCAGCAGACGACAGGGTAATAGCAATCAGCCCCAGCATTTT. Protein sequence: CASRRQGNSNQPQHF.

CDR3 sequence (DNA): TGTGCCAGCAGTTACTCGACAGCTTACAATTCACCCCTCCACTTT. Its translation: CASSYSTAYNSPLHF. The V and J genes are TRBV6-6 and TRBJ1-6, with a weak D call TRBD1 (5 bases). The CDR3 runs 15 residues. V lost 0 bases, J lost 7 bases, and 10 bases lay in between. Germline CDR1 MNHNY, CDR2 SVGAGI (reference sequence).

The chain recombines TRBV6-6 with TRBJ1-1; 11 nucleotides match TRBD1. CDR3 length equals 14 residues. Per germline, CDR1 MNHNY and CDR2 SVGAGI (reference sequence). Trimming took 5 bases from V and 7 from J; bases not matched to a gene: 6. This chain's CDR3 is CASSTGQGAIEAFF. In DNA form, the CDR3 reads TGTGCCAGCAGTACCGGACAGGGGGCGATTGAAGCTTTCTTT.

The chain carries TRBV19 and TRBJ2-5, with 7 bases aligning to TRBD1. The CDR3 contains 17 residues. V trimming: 4 bases; J trimming: 4 bases; junction bases outside the gene matches: 15. Germline V gene data show CDR1 as LNHDA and CDR2 as SQIVND (reference sequence). CDR3 sequence reads: CASSKVFRSGGGETQYF. The CDR3 region has the DNA TGTGCCAGTAGTAAGGTCTTCCGGTCAGGGGGTGGAGAGACCCAGTACTTC. Combining the CDR3 with reference TRBV19 and TRBJ2-5 gives the whole variable domain DGGITQSPKYLFRKEGQNVTLSCEQNLNHDAMYWYRQDPGQGLRLIYYSQIVNDFQKGDIAEGYSVSREKKESFPLTVTSAQKNPTAFYLCASSKVFRSGGGETQYFGPGTRLLVL.

The chain recombines TRBV11-2 with TRBJ2-7, with 7 nucleotides matching TRBD2. The V gene end was trimmed by 5 bases and the J gene end by 3 bases; junction bases not matched to a gene: 10. Germline V lookup: CDR1 SGHAT, CDR2 FQNNGV. The CDR3 contains 15 residues. CDR3 loop: CASSLGPSGLYEQYF. The CDR3 bases are TGTGCCAGCAGCCTAGGGCCTAGCGGACTCTACGAGCAGTACTTC.

The chain has TRBV27 and TRBJ1-4; the D gene is possibly TRBD1 (6 bases). The germline gives CDR1 MNHEY, CDR2 SMNVEV (reference sequence). The CDR3 consists of 16 residues. V dropped 8 bases and J dropped 6 bases, with 22 bases sitting between them. The DNA of the CDR3 is TGTGCCAGCCGAATCTCTGGGCAGGGGCTAGATGAAAAACTGTTTTTT. The encoded protein is CASRISGQGLDEKLFF. The full variable domain, its missing parts supplied by reference TRBV27 and TRBJ1-4, is EAQVTQNPRYLITVTGKKLTVTCSQNMNHEYMSWYRQDPGLGLRQIYYSMNVEVTDKGDVPEGYKVSRKEKRNFPLILESPSPNQTSLYFCASRISGQGLDEKLFFGSGTQLSVL.

The chain has TRBV5-4 and TRBJ2-1; D is uncertain. This CDR3 spans 13 amino acids. The V end was cut by 1 base, the J end by 7 bases, with 9 bases between. Germline V lookup: CDR1 SGHNT, CDR2 YYREEE (reference sequence). The CDR3 sequence: CASSLIRPNEQFF. The CDR3 coding sequence is TGTGCCAGCAGCTTGATTCGTCCGAATGAGCAGTTCTTC.

V and J are TRBV28 and TRBJ2-1; 7 bases map to TRBD2. The length of the CDR3 is 16 residues. Germline loops: CDR1 MDHEN, CDR2 SYDVKM. V shed 6 bases, J shed 10 bases, and the junction held 18 bases outside the gene matches. This CDR3 reads CASSRVRAGASKEQFF. The CDR3 DNA reads TGTGCCAGCAGCCGGGTCAGGGCGGGAGCGTCTAAGGAGCAGTTCTTC.

This clone came up once. The genes are TRBV9 and TRBJ1-2; 8 nucleotides align to TRBD1. J lost 2 bases, V lost 3 bases, and 3 bases had no gene match. The CDR3 loop spans 14 amino acids. Per the germline V gene, CDR1 is SGDLS and CDR2 is YYNGEE. CDR3 bases: TGTGCCAGCAGCGCCTCAGGGGGCAACTATGGCTACACCTTC. This sequence encodes CASSASGGNYGYTF.

The chain combines TRBV19 with TRBJ2-1, with 7 bases aligning to TRBD2. Trimming cost V 7 bases and J 0 bases; bases outside gene matches: 6. Germline V gene data show CDR1 as LNHDA and CDR2 as SQIVND (reference sequence). The CDR3 length is 15 residues. The CDR3 DNA follows: TGTGCCAGTACCTATAGCGGGTACTCCTACAATGAGCAGTTCTTC. Translating gives CASTYSGYSYNEQFF.

This sequence joins TRBV30 and TRBJ1-1; D remains unclear. Between the trimmed V and J ends, which lost 2 bases and 1 base, there was a span of 11 bases. The CDR3 runs to 14 residues. Germline CDR1 reads GTSNPN; CDR2 reads SVGIG (reference sequence). For the CDR3, the DNA is TGTGCCTGGAGTTCCTTAGCGGGGAACACTGAAGCTTTCTTT. It yields the protein CAWSSLAGNTEAFF.

The V and J genes are TRBV30 and TRBJ2-5, with 10 bases identical to TRBD2. Germline V lookup: CDR1 GTSNPN, CDR2 SVGIG (reference sequence). The CDR3 has 18 residues. The junction had 18 bases not matched to a gene; V was cut back by 3 bases and J by 5 bases. The CDR3 bases are TGTGCCTGGAGGGGCAGCCGGACTAGCGGACTAAGCGGGGAGACCCAGTACTTC. This sequence encodes CAWRGSRTSGLSGETQYF.

The chain is built from TRBV5-1 and TRBJ2-7; possible D gene TRBD2, 7 bases. The CDR3 sequence is 13 residues long. The germline V and J ends were trimmed by 3 bases and 8 bases, with 15 bases remaining between them. Germline V gene data show CDR1 as SGHRS and CDR2 as YFSETQ. The CDR3 region is CASSSGGGDKQYF. CDR3 nucleotides: TGCGCCAGCAGCTCCGGTGGGGGGGACAAGCAGTACTTC.